Listed below are T cell receptor beta chains from one sample, sequenced in a study of early T cells in non-severe SARS-CoV-2 infection. TCRdb re-called the 5' RACE reads with MiXCR, one entry per CDR3 protein. Of around 60,000 distinct CDR3 sequences listed, under 15% are singletons. The sample taken for sequencing was whole blood. The origin of the receptors is an adult who was a healthcare worker with PCR-confirmed SARS-CoV-2 infection or an uninfected control (not recorded which). CDR3s include the opening cysteine and the closing phenylalanine or tryptophan. The order of the fields is clone size, D gene, V gene, J gene, CDR3 DNA, CDR3 protein. D genes are given only for firm matches. Size is stated for part of the rows, as once, few or many counts, or as a class when the clone is expanded.

>-|TRBD1|TRBV6-6|TRBJ2-5
TGTGCCAGCAGTACGGACAGGGCGAAAGAGACCCAGTACTTC
CASSTDRAKETQYF
>few|-|TRBV5-6|TRBJ2-7
TGTGCCAGCAGCAGCACGTTTTCCTACGAGCAGTACTTC
CASSSTFSYEQYF
>-|-|TRBV6-6|TRBJ2-6
TGTGCCAGCATTGTCGGCTACGGTGGGGCCAACGTCCTGACTTTC
CASIVGYGGANVLTF
>-|TRBD2|TRBV7-9|TRBJ2-1
TGTGCCAGCAGGCCACCGGGACTAGCGGACCTCAATGAGCAGTTCTTC
CASRPPGLADLNEQFF
>many|TRBD1|TRBV29-1|TRBJ1-3
TGCAGCGCCGGGGGGACAGCCTCTGAAAACACCATATATTTT
CSAGGTASENTIYF
>-|-|TRBV7-9|TRBJ2-5
TGTGCCAGCAGCTTCCGGGGGTCGCAAGAGACCCAGTACTTC
CASSFRGSQETQYF
>-|-|TRBV7-8|TRBJ1-4
TGTGCCAGCAGCTTAGCTCTGCCTAATGAAAAACTGTTTTTT
CASSLALPNEKLFF
>many|TRBD2|TRBV27|TRBJ2-2
TGTGCCAGCAGTTTTAAAGCGGGGGCCACCGGGGAGCTGTTTTTT
CASSFKAGATGELFF
>-|-|TRBV29-1|TRBJ2-5
TGCAGCGTTGGCCACAGTCAAGAGACCCAGTACTTC
CSVGHSQETQYF
>many|-|TRBV7-2|TRBJ1-5
TGTGCCAGCAGCTTAGCCTCCAATCAGCCCCAGCATTTT
CASSLASNQPQHF
>-|-|TRBV29-1|TRBJ2-3
TGCAGCGTTGACCCCGGACATACAGATACGCAGTATTTT
CSVDPGHTDTQYF
>-|-|TRBV12-3/TRBV12-4|TRBJ2-5
TGTGCCAGCAGTTTGGGAGCTCAAGAGACCCAGTACTTC
CASSLGAQETQYF
>many|-|TRBV4-3|TRBJ2-3
TGCGCCAGCAGCCGGTCCGGGGGTATCGCTAGCACAGATACGCAGTATTTT
CASSRSGGIASTDTQYF
>many|-|TRBV10-1|TRBJ2-3
TGCGCCAGCAGTGTGGATAGCGGCACGCCCCAGGATACGCAGTATTTT
CASSVDSGTPQDTQYF
>many|-|TRBV7-9|TRBJ2-7
TGTGCCACCAGGGGGGGCACCTACGAGCAGTACTTC
CATRGGTYEQYF
>-|-|TRBV7-9|TRBJ1-1
TGTGCCAGCACCCGGGTCGTCACTGAAGCTTTCTTT
CASTRVVTEAFF
>many|TRBD2|TRBV6-6|TRBJ2-3
TGTGCCAGCAGTCTGGCTAGCGGGAGCACAGATACGCAGTATTTT
CASSLASGSTDTQYF
>many|-|TRBV14|TRBJ1-1
TGTGCCAGCAGCCAATTACTACAAACCGAAGCTTTCTTT
CASSQLLQTEAFF
>many|-|TRBV6-5|TRBJ1-5
TGTGCCAGCAGTTACACCGAGGATCAGCCCCAGCATTTT
CASSYTEDQPQHF
>many|-|TRBV20-1|TRBJ2-5
TGCAGTGCTACCAGGTCGTCAGGGGAGACCCAGTACTTC
CSATRSSGETQYF
>many|-|TRBV18|TRBJ1-1
TGTGCCAGCTCACCGGTTCGGGGGGGCACTGAAGCTTTCTTT
CASSPVRGGTEAFF
>many|-|TRBV6-1|TRBJ2-1
TGTGCCAGCAGTGAACAAGACGGGCAGAACAATGAGCAGTTCTTC
CASSEQDGQNNEQFF
>many|TRBD1|TRBV7-9|TRBJ1-5
TGTGCCAGCAGCTTATCGACAGGGAGGGGCAATCAGCCCCAGCATTTT
CASSLSTGRGNQPQHF
>-|-|TRBV24-1|TRBJ2-1
TGTGCCACCAGTAGGGGTAATACCTTCAATGAGCAGTTCTTC
CATSRGNTFNEQFF
>-|-|TRBV4-3|TRBJ2-3
TGCGCCAGCAGCCGAGATATACCGGGACCTGGGGGGCCAGATACGCAGTATTTT
CASSRDIPGPGGPDTQYF
>-|-|TRBV29-1|TRBJ1-4
TGCAGCGTTAGCAGAAATGAAAAACTGTTTTTT
CSVSRNEKLFF